Included here is one T cell receptor beta chain sequence, with context. Its matching antigen is unknown. The source of the sample is a study of cytotoxic CD8 clonotypes in ibrutinib-treated CLL. Overall study: Mean per-sample yields comprised about 270,000 productive templates and roughly 86,000 productive rearrangements.

Germline CDR1 reads ENHRY; CDR2 reads SYGVKD. CDR3 length equals 17 residues. Losses at the gene ends were 8 bases for V and 4 bases for J; bases not matched to a gene: 9. Genomic DNA in a quantity of 1.5 to 2 micrograms was derived from cryopreserved PBMCs for TCR beta libraries. Some clones are missing from TCRdb's copy, which holds only in-frame ones; the method was immunoSEQ multiplex PCR. Of a few hundred thousand clones in the sample, just under 80% are singletons; the top ten hold 6.5% to 8.5%. Regarding the study as a whole: At the start, clonality exceeded age-matched healthy donors and followed circulating CD8+ T-cell counts. Collection times varied between progressing and sustained-remission patients.

This chain links TRBV10-3 with TRBJ2-2, with 14 bases lining up with TRBD2. This specimen consisted of PBMCs, obtained before ibrutinib treatment. This clonotype originated in a human donor with chronic lymphocytic leukemia. This chain's CDR3 is CAIGGLAGGTLTGELFF. The CDR3 bases are TGTGCCATCGGAGGACTAGCGGGAGGCACCCTCACCGGGGAGCTGTTTTTT.